A selection of T cell receptor beta chains follows, all from one sample in a study of T cell responses to AZD1222 COVID-19 vaccine. Generated by immunoSEQ multiplex PCR, the TCRdb table keeps only in-frame clones and is missing some. The sample lists roughly 150,000 clones, approximately 92% occurring once. The input for sequencing was peripheral blood, taken on day 0 of AZD1222 vaccination. The origin of the receptors is an adult in good health. CDR3s include the opening cysteine and the closing phenylalanine or tryptophan. The D gene is left open where the match is weak. Clone sizes are given selectively: once, few, many, or a class where the clone is expanded.

CDR3 DNA	CDR3 protein	J gene	V gene	clone size	D gene
TGTGCCAGTAGTAGCTTAGAAAGCACAGATACGCAGTATTTT	CASSSLESTDTQYF	TRBJ2-3	TRBV19	few	.
TGTGCCACCAGTGATTCGAAAAAACGCAGGCACAATGAGCAGTTCTTC	CATSDSKKRRHNEQFF	TRBJ2-1	TRBV24-1	once	.
TGTGCCAGCAGCTCCCCAAGGGCAGGGGGCCTAAAAATGGGGTACGAGCAGTACTTC	CASSSPRAGGLKMGYEQYF	TRBJ2-7	TRBV11-2	.	TRBD1
TGTGCCAGCAGCTTGGACAAGAGCTCCTACGAGCAGTACTTC	CASSLDKSSYEQYF	TRBJ2-7	TRBV5-4	.	.
TGCGCCAGCAGCTTGGAGGGACAGGGGAACAATGAGCAGTTCTTC	CASSLEGQGNNEQFF	TRBJ2-1	TRBV5-1	.	TRBD1
TGTGCCAGCAGCTTGGCCGGGGTTAGGGACATTCAGTACTTC	CASSLAGVRDIQYF	TRBJ2-4	TRBV5-6	.	.
TGTGCCAGCAGCCTAGGGGTCTCTGGAAACACCATATATTTT	CASSLGVSGNTIYF	TRBJ1-3	TRBV7-2	.	.
TGTGCCGGGGGGACAGGACACACAGATACGCAGTATTTT	CAGGTGHTDTQYF	TRBJ2-3	TRBV6-5	few	TRBD1
TGCGCCAGCAGCTTGGCCACACAAGAGACCCAGTACTTC	CASSLATQETQYF	TRBJ2-5	TRBV5-1	.	.
TGTGCCACCAGCCACTACAGGGTCGGGCAGCCCCAGCATTTT	CATSHYRVGQPQHF	TRBJ1-5	TRBV15	.	.
TGTGCCAGCAGCTCGGCCCAGGGTCCTAATGAAAAACTGTTTTTT	CASSSAQGPNEKLFF	TRBJ1-4	TRBV5-4	.	.
TGTGCCAGCAGCCTGGGACAGGTTAGCGGCTACACCTTC	CASSLGQVSGYTF	TRBJ1-2	TRBV12-3/TRBV12-4	.	TRBD1
TGCGCCAGCAGGCGGACGTTGAACACTGAAGCTTTCTTT	CASRRTLNTEAFF	TRBJ1-1	TRBV10-2	.	.
TGTGCCAGCAGCAATCCCAGGGGGAATTCACCCCTCCACTTT	CASSNPRGNSPLHF	TRBJ1-6	TRBV21-1	.	.
TGTGCCAGCAGCCGGCGACAGGGTGGCGCTAATTCACCCCTCCACTTT	CASSRRQGGANSPLHF	TRBJ1-6	TRBV4-2	few	TRBD1
TGTGCCAGCAGTTTAAACAGCTTCAATCAGCCCCAGCATTTT	CASSLNSFNQPQHF	TRBJ1-5	TRBV6-2/TRBV6-3	.	.
TGTGCCAGTAGTATGGATGGACAGGATGAAGCTTTCTTT	CASSMDGQDEAFF	TRBJ1-1	TRBV19	.	TRBD1
TGTGCCAGCAGCTGGGACAGAGGCGGCTACACCTTC	CASSWDRGGYTF	TRBJ1-2	TRBV5-4	.	TRBD1
TGTGCCAGCAGCCCTCGACAGCTATCATCCTACGAGCAGTACTTC	CASSPRQLSSYEQYF	TRBJ2-7	TRBV9	.	.
TGTGCCAGCAGTTTATTACGGGCCTCGAACACTGAAGCTTTCTTT	CASSLLRASNTEAFF	TRBJ1-1	TRBV27	.	.
TGCGCCAGCAGCTTGGGACAGGGTATGGATGAGCAGTTCTTC	CASSLGQGMDEQFF	TRBJ2-1	TRBV5-1	.	TRBD1
TGTGCCAGCAGCCACGGGACTAGCGGGGGGGCAGATACGCAGTATTTT	CASSHGTSGGADTQYF	TRBJ2-3	TRBV4-2	.	TRBD2
TGTGCCAGTAGTAGGGACATAAGTGAAAAACTGTTTTTT	CASSRDISEKLFF	TRBJ1-4	TRBV19	.	.
TGCGCCAGCAGCTTGCGGTCGGCACTAGCGGTAAACTCCTACGAGCAGTACTTC	CASSLRSALAVNSYEQYF	TRBJ2-7	TRBV5-1	few	TRBD2
TGTGCCTGGAGTGTAGGGGGACTAGCCAGGGAAGAGACCCAGTACTTC	CAWSVGGLAREETQYF	TRBJ2-5	TRBV30	.	TRBD2
TGTGCCAGCAGCTTAGTCCGGCATCCCTCCTACGAGCAGTACTTC	CASSLVRHPSYEQYF	TRBJ2-7	TRBV7-8	.	.
TGTGCCAGCAGTGCTATCCAGGGCAGAACTGAAGCTTTCTTT	CASSAIQGRTEAFF	TRBJ1-1	TRBV2	.	.
TGTGCCACCAGTGAAGCTAGCGGGAGTTCCAATGAGCAGTTCTTC	CATSEASGSSNEQFF	TRBJ2-1	TRBV24-1	.	TRBD2
TGCGCCAGCAGCTTGGGGGGTCCCAATCAGCCCCAGCATTTT	CASSLGGPNQPQHF	TRBJ1-5	TRBV5-1	.	.
TGTGCCAGCAGCTTAGAAGGGAGGGGCTACACCTTC	CASSLEGRGYTF	TRBJ1-2	TRBV11-2	.	.
TGTGCCAGCATACCGGGCAGGAACTATGGCTACACCTTC	CASIPGRNYGYTF	TRBJ1-2	TRBV6-5	.	.
TGTGCCAGAAGCGGGGACAGGGAATTCTACGAGCAGTACTTC	CARSGDREFYEQYF	TRBJ2-7	TRBV5-3	.	TRBD1
TGTGCCAGCAGCCACTCGGAGACGAACACTGAAGCTTTCTTT	CASSHSETNTEAFF	TRBJ1-1	TRBV2	.	.